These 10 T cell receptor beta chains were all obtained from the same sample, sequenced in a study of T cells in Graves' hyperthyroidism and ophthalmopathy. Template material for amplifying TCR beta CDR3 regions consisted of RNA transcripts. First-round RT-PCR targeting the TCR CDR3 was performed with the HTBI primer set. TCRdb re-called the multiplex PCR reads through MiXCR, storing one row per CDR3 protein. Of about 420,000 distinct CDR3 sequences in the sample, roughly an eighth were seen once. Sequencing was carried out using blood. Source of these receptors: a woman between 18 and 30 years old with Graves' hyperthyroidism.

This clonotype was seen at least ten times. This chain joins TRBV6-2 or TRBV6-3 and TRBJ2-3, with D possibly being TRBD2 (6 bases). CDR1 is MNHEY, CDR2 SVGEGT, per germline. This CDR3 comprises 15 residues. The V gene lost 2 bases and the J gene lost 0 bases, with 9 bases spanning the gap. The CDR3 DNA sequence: TGTGCCAGCAGTTACGGGACTCCAAGCACAGATACGCAGTATTTT. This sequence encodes CASSYGTPSTDTQYF.

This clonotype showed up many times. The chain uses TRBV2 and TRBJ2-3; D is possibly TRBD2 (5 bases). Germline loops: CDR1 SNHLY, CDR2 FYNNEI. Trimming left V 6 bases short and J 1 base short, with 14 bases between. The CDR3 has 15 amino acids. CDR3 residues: CASSRTEAGTDTQYF. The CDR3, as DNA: TGTGCCAGCAGCCGGACGGAGGCGGGCACAGATACGCAGTATTTT.

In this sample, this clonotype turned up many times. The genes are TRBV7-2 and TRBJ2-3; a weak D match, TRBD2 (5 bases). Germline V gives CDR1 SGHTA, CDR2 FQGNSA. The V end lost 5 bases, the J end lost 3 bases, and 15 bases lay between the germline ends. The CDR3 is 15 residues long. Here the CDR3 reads CASSARGPGTDTQYF. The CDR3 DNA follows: TGTGCCAGCAGCGCTAGAGGTCCGGGGACAGATACGCAGTATTTT.

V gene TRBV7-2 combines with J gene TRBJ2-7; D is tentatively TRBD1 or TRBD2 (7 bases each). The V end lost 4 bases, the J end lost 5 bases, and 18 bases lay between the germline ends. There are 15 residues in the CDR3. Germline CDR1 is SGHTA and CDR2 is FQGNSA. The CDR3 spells CASSSTGREIHEQYF. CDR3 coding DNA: TGTGCCAGCAGCTCGACAGGGCGGGAGATCCACGAGCAGTACTTC.

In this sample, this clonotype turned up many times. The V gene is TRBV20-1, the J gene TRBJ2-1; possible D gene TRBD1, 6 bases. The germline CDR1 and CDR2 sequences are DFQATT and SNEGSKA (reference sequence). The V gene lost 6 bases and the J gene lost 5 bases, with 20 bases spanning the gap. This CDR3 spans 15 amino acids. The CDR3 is CSAKDGQLRNNEQFF. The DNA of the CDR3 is TGCAGTGCAAAGGACGGACAGCTCCGAAACAATGAGCAGTTCTTC.

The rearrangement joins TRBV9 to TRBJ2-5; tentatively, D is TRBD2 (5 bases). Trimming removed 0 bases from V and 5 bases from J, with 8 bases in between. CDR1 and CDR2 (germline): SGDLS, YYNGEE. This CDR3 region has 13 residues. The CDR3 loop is CASSVATGETQYF. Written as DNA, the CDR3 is TGTGCCAGCAGCGTAGCTACGGGGGAGACCCAGTACTTC.

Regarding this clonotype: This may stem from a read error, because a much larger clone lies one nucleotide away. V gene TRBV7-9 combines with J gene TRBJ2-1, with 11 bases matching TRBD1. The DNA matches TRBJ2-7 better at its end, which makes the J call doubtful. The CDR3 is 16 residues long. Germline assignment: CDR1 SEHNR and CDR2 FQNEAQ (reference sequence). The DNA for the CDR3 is TGTGCCAGCACCATACAACCGGGACAGGGGGACAATGAGCAGTACTTC. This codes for CASTIQPGQGDNEQYF.

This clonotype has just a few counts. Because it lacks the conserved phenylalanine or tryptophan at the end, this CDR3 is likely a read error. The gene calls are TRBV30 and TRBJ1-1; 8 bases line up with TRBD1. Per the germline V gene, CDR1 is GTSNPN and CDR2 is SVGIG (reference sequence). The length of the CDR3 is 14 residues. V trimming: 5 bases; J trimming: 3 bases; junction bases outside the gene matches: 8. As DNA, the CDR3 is TGTGCCTGGTTTCCCCTCAGGGGGCACACTGAAGCTTTCCTT. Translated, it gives CAWFPLRGHTEAFL.

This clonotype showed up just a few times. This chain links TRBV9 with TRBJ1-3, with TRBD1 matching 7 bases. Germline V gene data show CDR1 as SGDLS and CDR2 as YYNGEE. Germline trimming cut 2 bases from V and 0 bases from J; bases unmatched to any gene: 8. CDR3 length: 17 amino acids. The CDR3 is CASSVRTGPSSGNTIYF. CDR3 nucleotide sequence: TGTGCCAGCAGCGTCCGGACAGGTCCGAGCTCTGGAAACACCATATATTTT.

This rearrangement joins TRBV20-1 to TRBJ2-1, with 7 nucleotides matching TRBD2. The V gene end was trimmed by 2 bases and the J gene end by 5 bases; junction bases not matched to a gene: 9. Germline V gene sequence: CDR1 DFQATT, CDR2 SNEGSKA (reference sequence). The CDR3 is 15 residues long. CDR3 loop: CSARRGASGDNEQFF. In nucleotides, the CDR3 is TGCAGTGCTAGACGAGGGGCTAGCGGTGACAATGAGCAGTTCTTC.